Following are 14 T cell receptor beta chains from one sample sequenced in a study of tumor-infiltrating lymphocytes in primary liver carcinoma. The researchers produced TCR beta cDNA from around 0.5 ug total RNA with a constant-region primer. Generation of the TCR beta libraries relied on three nested multiplex PCR rounds using slightly modified ARM-PCR. Running roughly 10 cycles apiece, the first two PCR rounds relied on TRBV1-TRBV30 forward primers together with a C-beta reverse primer. TCRdb used MiXCR to reprocess the multiplex PCR reads, holding one entry per CDR3 protein. The repertoire holds approximately 100,000 distinct CDR3 sequences, with about 62% as singletons. For each extraction, RNA and DNA were obtained together from 20-30 mg of unsorted bulk tissue. The sequencing input was liver tumor tissue from sampling region 2. Subset noted: tumor region T2, inferior pole. The origin of the receptors is a woman aged 55-70 years with primary liver carcinoma and hepatitis B virus infection.

The chain links TRBV1 to TRBJ2-7. TRBV1 is given as a pseudogene. The CDR3 is 13 amino acids. For the CDR3, the DNA is TGCACCAGCAGTTCCGGGACCACCTACGAGCAGTACTTC. Its translation: CTSSSGTTYEQYF.

A remark on this clonotype: Compared with germline, one end of the junction differs, possibly owing to a read error. The V and J genes are TRBV29-1 and TRBJ2-1; TRBD2 might be the D (6 bases). The CDR3 totals 17 residues. Per germline, CDR1 SQVTM and CDR2 ANQGSEA. The CDR3 region has the DNA TGTAGCGTTGAAGTCCTCGGGGCTAGCGACTCCTACAATGAGCAGTTCTTC. Its protein product is CSVEVLGASDSYNEQFF.

Only one count was recorded for this clonotype. The chain is built from TRBV10-3 and TRBJ2-1; 9 bases agree with TRBD2. This CDR3 has 17 amino acids. The trim removed 4 bases at V and 7 bases at J, leaving 14 bases unmatched. CDR1 and CDR2 (germline): ENHRY, SYGVKD. CDR3 nucleotides: TGTGCCATCAGTGGGGGTGGTGGAGCGGGAGGCCGGAATGAGCAGTTCTTC. It encodes CAISGGGGAGGRNEQFF.

Regarding this clonotype: Just one base apart from a much larger clone, this may be a read error. The CDR3 sequence is CASTQREFAGELFF. The CDR3 nucleotides are TGTGCCAGCACGCAGCGGGAGTTTGCCGGGGAGCTGTTTTTT. This chain connects TRBV6-1 to TRBJ2-2; 8 nucleotides align to TRBD2. Trimming at V came to 7 bases and at J to 6 bases, leaving 7 bases not matched to a gene. The germline gives CDR1 MNHNS, CDR2 SASEGT. The CDR3 length is 14 residues.

In regard to this clonotype: This may arise from a read error, as a much more abundant clone is one base away. V is TRBV13 and J is TRBJ2-5; tentative D call: TRBD2 (6 bases). This CDR3 is built from 17 residues. V lost 1 base and J 8 bases, leaving 23 bases between the germline ends. Per germline, CDR1 PRHDT and CDR2 FYEKMQ (reference sequence). The CDR3 coding sequence is TGTGCCAGCAGCTTAGCCCCAGGGACTGGCATCGGGGGTACCCAGTACTTC. It is translated as CASSLAPGTGIGGTQYF.

As for this clonotype: One base away lies a much larger clone, so this may be a sequencing read error. The chain is built from TRBV6-4 and TRBJ2-3; the D is unclear. Germline-derived CDR1 and CDR2 are MRHNA and SNTAGT. Trimming left V 2 bases short and J 0 bases short, with 9 bases between. The CDR3 contains 15 residues. For the CDR3, the DNA is TGTGCCAGCAGTGACAGTGCATGGAGCACAGATACGCAGTATTTT. This sequence encodes CASSDSAWSTDTQYF.

The CDR3: CASSLRSRLETHYF. The CDR3 DNA is TGTGCCAGCAGCCTTCGATCGAGGTTAGAGACTCACTACTTC. V usage is TRBV28 and J usage is TRBJ2-5, with D hard to call. Per germline, CDR1 MDHEN and CDR2 SYDVKM. V lost 6 bases and J 14 bases, leaving 25 bases between the germline ends. This CDR3 has 14 residues.

The count of this clonotype is one. The rearrangement links TRBV6-6 to TRBJ2-2; D not certain. V lost 7 bases to trimming and J lost 8 bases, with 11 bases between them. This CDR3 contains 12 residues. Germline V gene data show CDR1 as MNHNY and CDR2 as SVGAGI (reference sequence). Written as DNA, the CDR3 is TGTGCCAGCAATTATCTGACAGGGGAGCTGTTTTTT. It is translated as CASNYLTGELFF.

This clonotype has just a few counts. A much larger clone lies a single base off, so this may be a read error. The chain combines TRBV12-3 or TRBV12-4 with TRBJ2-5; the match to TRBD2 covers 10 bases. The CDR3 consists of 16 residues. The CDR3 is CVSRALAGGWGETQYF. CDR3 DNA: TGTGTCAGCAGGGCTTTAGCGGGAGGTTGGGGAGAGACCCAGTACTTC.

This chain uses TRBV7-9 with TRBJ2-5; 9 bases align to TRBD1. The germline V gene encodes CDR1 SEHNR and CDR2 FQNEAQ (reference sequence). The trim removed 1 base at V and 3 bases at J, leaving 12 bases unmatched. CDR3 length: 18 amino acids. The CDR3, as DNA: TGTGCCAGCAGCTTAGTCCGGTTGGGGGACAGGGAGGAAGAGACCCAGTACTTC. Translating it yields CASSLVRLGDREEETQYF.

This clonotype was counted a single time. Because it lacks the conserved phenylalanine or tryptophan at the end, this CDR3 is likely a read error. The V gene is TRBV18, the J gene TRBJ1-3; D possibly corresponds to TRBD1 (6 bases). The CDR3 consists of 19 residues. V gave up 4 bases and J gave up 0 bases, with 22 bases separating them. The germline V gene encodes CDR1 KGHSH and CDR2 LQKENI. The CDR3 loop reads CASSRMATGGLSSGNTIYS. The CDR3 coding sequence is TGTGCCAGCTCACGGATGGCTACCGGGGGGCTCAGCTCTGGAAACACCATATATTCT.

This clonotype has only one observation. Germline and junction disagree at one end, which may indicate a read error. This chain links TRBV11-3 with TRBJ1-1; D is ambiguous. CDR3 length equals 13 residues. Germline V gene lookup returns CDR1 SGHNT and CDR2 YENEEA. The CDR3 coding sequence is TGTGCCAGCACCCATGGCAGGATTTCTGAAACTTTCTTT. It yields the protein CASTHGRISETFF.

At least ten counts were recorded for this clonotype. This chain joins TRBV12-3 or TRBV12-4 and TRBJ2-1; 11 nucleotides agree with TRBD2. The CDR3 contains 16 residues. The V gene end was trimmed by 6 bases and the J gene end by 4 bases; junction bases not matched to a gene: 8. CDR3 amino acids: CASSRRGLADYNEQFF. The CDR3, as DNA: TGTGCCAGCAGCCGCCGGGGACTAGCGGATTACAATGAGCAGTTCTTC.

Worth noting for this clonotype: This likely comes from a read error, as the CDR3 has no conserved phenylalanine or tryptophan at its end. The V and J genes are TRBV6-1 and TRBJ2-5; D is uncertain. Germline V gene sequence: CDR1 MNHNS, CDR2 SASEGT. The CDR3 consists of 12 residues. CDR3 in amino acids: CANSELKETQYI. The DNA for the CDR3 is TGTGCCAACAGTGAGCTAAAAGAGACCCAGTACATC.